This entry lists 13 T cell receptor beta chains sequenced from one sample in a study of shared clonotypes between healthy human individuals. Libraries were prepared by immunoSEQ multiplex PCR; TCRdb keeps only in-frame clonotypes and omits some of them. The sample has 730,000 or so clones, about 78% seen once. The sequenced material came from memory CD4+ T cells sorted from blood. Subset given: CD45RA-negative fraction. These receptors were obtained from a woman between 25 and 40 years old in good health.

The rearrangement joins TRBV7-9 to TRBJ1-4; maybe TRBD1 (5 bases). V gave up 2 bases and J gave up 4 bases, with 17 bases separating them. The CDR3 extends over 17 amino acids. CDR1 and CDR2 from the germline V gene are SEHNR and FQNEAQ (reference sequence). Here the CDR3 reads CASSLPGGAGFNEKLFF. The CDR3 DNA reads as TGTGCCAGCAGCTTACCAGGTGGGGCAGGCTTTAATGAAAAACTGTTTTTT. The full variable domain, its missing parts supplied by reference TRBV7-9 and TRBJ1-4, is DTGVSQNPRHKITKRGQNVTFRCDPISEHNRLYWYRQTLGQGPEFLTYFQNEAQLEKSRLLSDRFSAERPKGSFSTLEIQRTEQGDSAMYLCASSLPGGAGFNEKLFFGSGTQLSVL.

The CDR3 DNA is TGTGCCAGCAGCCCCCGGATAGGGGCAAGAGGGGATGAGCAGTTCTTC. This gives the protein CASSPRIGARGDEQFF. The V call is TRBV7-2, the J call TRBJ2-1; possibly TRBD1 or TRBD2 for D (5 bases each). The CDR3 covers 16 residues. Germline V gene sequence: CDR1 SGHTA, CDR2 FQGNSA. Between the trimmed V and J ends, which lost 5 bases and 8 bases, there was a span of 22 bases.

The rearrangement uses TRBV5-1 and TRBJ2-3, with TRBD2 matching over 7 bases. The length of the CDR3 is 15 residues. Germline values: CDR1 SGHRS, CDR2 YFSETQ. V lost 5 bases, J lost 3 bases, and 9 bases stayed unmatched. The CDR3 nucleotides are TGCGCCAGCAGTTGGGGCGGGAGTCGGACAGATACGCAGTATTTT. Its translation: CASSWGGSRTDTQYF.

The rearrangement joins TRBV7-9 to TRBJ2-2, with a tentative D call TRBD1 (6 bases). Trimming removed 8 bases at V and 0 bases at J, with 10 bases between. Germline CDR1 is SEHNR and CDR2 is FQNEAQ (reference sequence). The CDR3 loop spans 14 amino acids. The DNA for the CDR3 is TGTGCCAGCTTAAAGGGGGCGAACACCGGGGAGCTGTTTTTT. Translating gives CASLKGANTGELFF.

The DNA for the CDR3 is TGCGCCAGCCGACAAGCGGGAGTTAACACCGGGGAGCTGTTTTTT. It specifies CASRQAGVNTGELFF. The V gene is TRBV5-1, the J gene TRBJ2-2; 8 bases agree with TRBD2. CDR3 length: 15 residues. Germline V CDR1 and CDR2: SGHRS, YFSETQ. The V gene end was trimmed by 7 bases and the J gene end by 2 bases; junction bases not matched to a gene: 7.

This CDR3 reads CASSLHGGSPRDIQYF. Here the CDR3 DNA reads TGTGCCAGCAGTTTACATGGCGGGAGCCCTAGGGACATTCAGTACTTC. V is TRBV28 and J is TRBJ2-4; 7 bases are shared with TRBD2. The CDR3 length is 16 residues. The V and J ends lost 2 bases and 8 bases, in that order; junction bases with no gene match: 12. Germline-derived CDR1 and CDR2 are MDHEN and SYDVKM. The full variable domain, with the rest looked up from reference TRBV28 and TRBJ2-4, is DVKVTQSSRYLVKRTGEKVFLECVQDMDHENMFWYRQDPGLGLRLIYFSYDVKMKEKGDIPEGYSVSREKKERFSLILESASTNQTSMYLCASSLHGGSPRDIQYFGAGTRLSVL.

The CDR3: CASSSPGQGVSGANVLTF. As DNA, the CDR3 is TGTGCCAGCAGTTCCCCCGGACAGGGAGTCTCTGGGGCCAACGTCCTGACTTTC. The chain joins TRBV28 to TRBJ2-6, with 8 bases lining up with TRBD1. Germline V CDR1 and CDR2: MDHEN, SYDVKM. Losses at the gene ends were 4 bases for V and 0 bases for J; bases not matched to a gene: 8. The CDR3 sequence is 18 residues long.

The sample holds a few counts of this clone. The V gene is TRBV29-1, the J gene TRBJ2-7, with 10 bases lining up with TRBD2. Germline CDR1 is SQVTM and CDR2 is ANQGSEA. The CDR3 loop spans 13 amino acids. Trimming took 4 bases from V and 4 from J; bases not matched to a gene: 4. CDR3: CSVATSGAYEQYF. In nucleotides, the CDR3 is TGCAGCGTTGCCACTAGCGGGGCTTACGAGCAGTACTTC.

The genes are TRBV25-1 and TRBJ1-1; D is uncertain. V lost 2 bases to trimming and J lost 3 bases, with 16 bases between them. CDR3 length: 16 residues. The germline gives CDR1 MGHDK, CDR2 SYGVNS. The CDR3 protein is CASSELKGRRDTEAFF. CDR3 in DNA: TGTGCCAGCAGTGAACTGAAAGGGAGACGGGACACTGAAGCTTTCTTT.

The CDR3 sequence: CASSLPQGGHEKLFF. CDR3 nucleotide sequence: TGTGCCAGCAGCCTCCCACAGGGGGGACATGAAAAACTGTTTTTT. J is TRBJ1-4 and V is TRBV5-6; TRBD1 matches at 8 bases. With 4 bases clipped from V and 6 bases from J, the junction kept 8 bases outside the gene matches. The CDR3 spans 15 residues. Germline CDR1 reads SGHDT; CDR2 reads YYEEEE.

About this clone: The identical CDR3 is also encoded by other nucleotide sequences in the sample. The V and J genes are TRBV28 and TRBJ2-7, with 12 bases aligning to TRBD2. This CDR3 contains 16 residues. With V trimmed by 1 base and J by 3 bases, 4 bases remained unmatched. CDR1 MDHEN and CDR2 SYDVKM come from the germline V gene. The CDR3 coding sequence is TGTGCCAGCAGTTTATCCACTAGCGGGAGGCGCTACGAGCAGTACTTC. This sequence encodes CASSLSTSGRRYEQYF.

The V gene is TRBV28, the J gene TRBJ2-7; tentative D call: TRBD2 (5 bases). Germline V gene sequence: CDR1 MDHEN, CDR2 SYDVKM. The V end was cut by 6 bases, the J end by 4 bases, with 16 bases between. The CDR3 contains 14 residues. CDR3 in amino acids: CASRTIRGSYEQYF. The CDR3 bases are TGTGCCAGCAGGACGATCCGGGGATCGTACGAGCAGTACTTC.

The chain is built from TRBV6-1 and TRBJ2-6, with a possible D match to TRBD2 (5 bases). Trimming removed 10 bases at V and 0 bases at J, with 10 bases between. Germline values: CDR1 MNHNS, CDR2 SASEGT. The CDR3 totals 14 residues. The CDR3 loop reads CATRTYSGANVLTF. As DNA, the CDR3 is TGTGCCACCCGGACTTACTCTGGGGCCAACGTCCTGACTTTC.